The rows below give T cell receptor beta chains drawn from one sample of a study of Graves' ophthalmopathy and Graves' hyperthyroidism. A single record per CDR3 protein comes from TCRdb applying MiXCR to the multiplex PCR reads. The top ten clones hold over 7.5% of a sample with around 470,000 distinct CDR3 sequences, 14% of them seen once. The sample comprised blood. The receptors were gathered from a woman aged 25 to 39 with Graves' ophthalmopathy. Each CDR3 is given with its conserved first and last residue. D genes are given only for firm matches. For some rows the clone size is stated as once, few or many, or as a class when expanded; others skip it.

V gene,clone size,J gene,D gene,CDR3 protein,CDR3 DNA
TRBV20-1,many,TRBJ2-7,TRBD1,CSARGQGMNEQYF,TGCAGTGCTAGAGGACAGGGGATGAACGAGCAGTACTTC
TRBV6-4,many,TRBJ1-2,TRBD1,CASRSGQTVWAGYGYTF,TGTGCCAGCAGGTCGGGACAGACCGTATGGGCCGGGTATGGCTACACCTTC
TRBV19,NA,TRBJ1-6,NA,CASSILRASGDSPLHF,TGTGCCAGTAGTATATTGAGAGCCTCAGGGGATTCACCCCTCCACTTT
TRBV28,many,TRBJ1-1,NA,CASSLWSGNTEAFF,TGTGCCAGCAGTTTATGGTCAGGGAACACTGAAGCTTTCTTT
TRBV30,NA,TRBJ2-4,NA,CAWSTGKGNIQYF,TGTGCCTGGAGTACAGGGAAGGGGAACATTCAGTACTTC
TRBV3-1,many,TRBJ1-5,TRBD1,CASSQGVGQGNQPQHF,TGTGCCAGCAGCCAAGGAGTGGGACAGGGGAATCAGCCCCAGCATTTT
TRBV29-1,many,TRBJ2-5,TRBD1,CSARVTMKDRGRETQYF,TGCAGCGCCCGGGTTACCATGAAGGACAGGGGGCGCGAGACCCAGTACTTC
TRBV2,many,TRBJ2-5,NA,CASSEGVSTGKEETQYF,TGTGCCAGCAGTGAAGGAGTTTCTACAGGGAAGGAGGAGACCCAGTACTTC
TRBV2,NA,TRBJ2-7,NA,CASSEGTAGEQYF,TGTGCCAGCAGTGAAGGGACAGCGGGAGAGCAGTACTTC
TRBV27,many,TRBJ2-3,TRBD2,CASSPLAGEHTDTQYF,TGTGCCAGCAGTCCACTAGCGGGGGAACACACAGATACGCAGTATTTT
TRBV29-1,many,TRBJ2-5,NA,CSVDGEAETQYF,TGCAGCGTTGACGGGGAAGCAGAGACCCAGTACTTC
TRBV6-1,few,TRBJ2-7,NA,CASSKGKASSYEQYF,TGTGCCAGCAGTAAAGGAAAAGCGTCCTCCTACGAGCAGTACTTC
TRBV12-3/TRBV12-4,many,TRBJ2-5,NA,CASSLGLAYRAYQETQYF,TGTGCCAGCAGTTTAGGTCTAGCTTACAGGGCGTACCAAGAGACCCAGTACTTC
TRBV24-1,many,TRBJ2-7,TRBD2,CATSEGLAGGLDEQYF,TGTGCCACCAGTGAGGGGCTAGCGGGGGGTCTTGACGAGCAGTACTTC
TRBV20-1,NA,TRBJ1-2,NA,CSAKDGRGYYGYTF,TGCAGTGCTAAAGACGGCCGGGGGTACTATGGCTACACCTTC
TRBV18,NA,TRBJ2-2,NA,CASSPPTSFGPGELFF,TGTGCCAGCTCACCTCCCACCTCTTTTGGTCCCGGGGAGCTGTTTTTT
TRBV24-1,many,TRBJ1-2,NA,CATSGTDLGYGYTF,TGTGCCACCAGTGGAACAGACCTCGGCTATGGCTACACCTTC
TRBV6-2/TRBV6-3,many,TRBJ2-7,NA,CASLGLSSYEQYF,TGTGCCAGCCTCGGACTGAGCTCCTACGAGCAGTACTTC
TRBV11-2,many,TRBJ2-5,NA,CASSLVTAQETQYF,TGTGCCAGCAGCTTAGTGACAGCCCAAGAGACCCAGTACTTC
TRBV6-1,many,TRBJ2-2,NA,CASSDVGDTGELFF,TGTGCCAGCAGTGATGTGGGGGACACCGGGGAGCTGTTTTTT
TRBV30,many,TRBJ2-7,NA,CAWSPSESSYEQYF,TGTGCCTGGAGTCCCTCCGAAAGCTCCTACGAGCAGTACTTC
TRBV28,many,TRBJ1-1,NA,CASSSSPVNTEAFF,TGTGCCAGCAGTTCCTCCCCCGTGAACACTGAAGCTTTCTTT
TRBV30,many,TRBJ2-7,NA,CAWRGNYEQYF,TGTGCCTGGAGGGGGAACTACGAGCAGTACTTC
TRBV20-1,many,TRBJ2-7,TRBD2,CSANGGTLDEQYF,TGCAGTGCTAACGGGGGGACTCTTGATGAGCAGTACTTC
TRBV6-5,many,TRBJ1-5,NA,CASSPTDSNQPQHF,TGTGCCAGCAGTCCCACGGATAGCAATCAGCCCCAGCATTTT
TRBV5-1,many,TRBJ2-5,NA,CASSTGQQETQYF,TGCGCCAGCAGCACAGGGCAACAAGAGACCCAGTACTTC
TRBV6-2/TRBV6-3,NA,TRBJ2-5,TRBD2,CASRGLAVQETQYF,TGTGCCAGCAGAGGACTAGCGGTACAAGAGACCCAGTACTTC
TRBV6-2/TRBV6-3,many,TRBJ1-5,NA,CASSATTRPHQPQHF,TGTGCCAGCAGTGCAACGACCCGGCCGCATCAGCCCCAGCATTTT
TRBV5-1,NA,TRBJ2-7,NA,CASSFSAGPYEQYF,TGCGCCAGCAGCTTTTCGGCAGGGCCATACGAGCAGTACTTC
TRBV4-1,many,TRBJ2-7,NA,CASSQDLGNYEQYF,TGCGCCAGCAGCCAAGATCTCGGGAACTACGAGCAGTACTTC
TRBV2,NA,TRBJ2-7,NA,CASSEGTESQQYF,TGTGCCAGCAGTGAGGGGACGGAGTCCCAGCAGTACTTC
TRBV6-1,NA,TRBJ1-2,NA,CASSMTSVGYGYTF,TGTGCCAGCAGTATGACCAGTGTAGGCTATGGCTACACCTTC
TRBV6-1,many,TRBJ1-5,NA,CASQRSNQPQHF,TGTGCCAGCCAACGGAGCAATCAGCCCCAGCATTTT
TRBV27,NA,TRBJ1-5,NA,CASSLSRSLNQPQHF,TGTGCCAGCAGTTTATCGAGGAGCCTCAATCAGCCCCAGCATTTT
TRBV12-3/TRBV12-4,many,TRBJ2-2,NA,CASSPLNSGTENTGELFF,TGTGCCAGCAGTCCACTCAACTCCGGGACCGAGAACACCGGGGAGCTGTTTTTT
TRBV5-1,many,TRBJ2-2,NA,CASSLVGPRANTGELFF,TGCGCCAGCAGCTTGGTGGGACCTCGGGCGAACACCGGGGAGCTGTTTTTT
TRBV6-1,NA,TRBJ1-1,NA,CASSEVRLIPRMNTEAFF,TGTGCCAGCAGTGAAGTCAGACTCATCCCACGGATGAACACTGAAGCTTTCTTT
TRBV14,many,TRBJ1-1,NA,CASSTMGGPDTEAFF,TGTGCCAGCAGCACAATGGGGGGTCCGGACACTGAAGCTTTCTTT
TRBV6-1,many,TRBJ2-7,NA,CASRANGGPLYEQYF,TGTGCCAGCAGAGCCAACGGGGGGCCCCTCTACGAGCAGTACTTC
TRBV28,many,TRBJ2-2,NA,CASSFVWQNTGELFF,TGTGCCAGCAGTTTTGTGTGGCAGAACACCGGGGAGCTGTTTTTT
TRBV20-1,many,TRBJ1-2,NA,CSASHDNYGYTF,TGCAGTGCTAGCCACGATAACTATGGCTACACCTTC
TRBV4-1,many,TRBJ2-2,TRBD2,CASSDPALAGGEAGELFF,TGCGCCAGCAGCGACCCGGCACTAGCGGGGGGAGAAGCCGGGGAGCTGTTTTTT
TRBV12-3/TRBV12-4,many,TRBJ2-2,NA,CASTSAGVNTGELFF,TGTGCCAGCACCTCCGCAGGGGTCAACACCGGGGAGCTGTTTTTT
TRBV5-1,few,TRBJ2-7,NA,CASSFGGDYEQYF,TGCGCCAGCAGCTTTGGTGGCGACTACGAGCAGTACTTC
TRBV5-1,many,TRBJ2-7,TRBD2,CASSLWSGGGYEQYF,TGCGCCAGCAGCCTGTGGAGTGGCGGGGGCTACGAGCAGTACTTC
TRBV7-3,many,TRBJ2-4,TRBD1,CASSSTGHADIQYF,TGTGCCAGCAGCTCGACAGGGCACGCGGACATTCAGTACTTC
TRBV30,few,TRBJ2-7,NA,CAWRIGPIAEQYF,TGTGCCTGGAGAATAGGCCCTATCGCCGAGCAGTACTTC
TRBV12-3/TRBV12-4,many,TRBJ1-2,NA,CASSLEFNYGYTF,TGTGCCAGCAGTTTGGAGTTTAACTATGGCTACACCTTC
TRBV6-1,many,TRBJ1-5,TRBD1,CASSEMEGTDNQPQHF,TGTGCCAGCAGTGAAATGGAGGGGACAGACAATCAGCCCCAGCATTTT
TRBV12-5,many,TRBJ1-3,NA,CASEDPSGNTIYF,TGTGCTAGTGAGGACCCCTCTGGAAACACCATATATTTT
TRBV6-1,NA,TRBJ2-4,NA,CASNKRGAKNIQYF,TGTGCCAGCAATAAAAGGGGGGCCAAAAACATTCAGTACTTC
TRBV20-1,many,TRBJ2-4,NA,CSAPWLGGLAKNIQYF,TGCAGTGCCCCGTGGTTAGGGGGACTAGCCAAAAACATTCAGTACTTC
TRBV10-3,NA,TRBJ2-5,NA,CAISEFGGKETQYF,TGTGCCATCAGTGAGTTCGGAGGGAAAGAGACCCAGTACTTC
TRBV20-1,many,TRBJ2-2,NA,CSAKVAGTGELFF,TGCAGTGCTAAAGTCGCAGGAACCGGGGAGCTGTTTTTT
TRBV6-2/TRBV6-3,many,TRBJ1-5,NA,CASSYPSGMVSNQPQHF,TGTGCCAGCAGTTACCCTTCAGGGATGGTTAGCAATCAGCCCCAGCATTTT
TRBV11-2,many,TRBJ2-7,TRBD2,CASSLDLWLAEYEQYF,TGTGCCAGCAGCTTAGATCTTTGGCTAGCGGAATACGAGCAGTACTTC
TRBV28,many,TRBJ2-7,NA,CASSPSRLGEQYF,TGTGCCAGCAGCCCCTCTCGGTTGGGGGAGCAGTACTTC
TRBV20-1,many,TRBJ2-7,NA,CSATPGHLAPYEQYF,TGCAGTGCTACCCCGGGACATCTGGCCCCGTACGAGCAGTACTTC
TRBV7-2,many,TRBJ1-1,TRBD1,CASSQAGQGNTEAFF,TGTGCCAGCAGCCAAGCGGGACAGGGGAACACTGAAGCTTTCTTT
TRBV10-3,NA,TRBJ1-6,NA,CAISEGLAGYSPLHF,TGTGCCATCAGTGAAGGACTGGCGGGTTATTCACCCCTCCACTTT